These 4 T cell receptor beta chains were sequenced from one sample in a study of control samples from healthy donors and cancer patients. Clones were sequenced by immunoSEQ multiplex PCR, and TCRdb holds only the in-frame ones, with some missing. The sample has 85,000 to 90,000 clones; roughly 86% are singletons. The sequenced sample consisted of blood. The receptors shown here come from a young man in good health.

This clone was detected once. The rearrangement uses TRBV3-1 (or the pseudogene TRBV3-2) and TRBJ1-1; tentatively, D is TRBD1 (6 bases). Trimming removed 3 bases from V and 6 bases from J, with 11 bases in between. The CDR3 has 13 residues. Looked up from germline, CDR1 is LGHDT and CDR2 is YNNKEL (reference sequence). The CDR3 DNA reads TGTGCCAGCAGCCACGAAGGACAGCCTGAAGCTTTCTTT. Residues: CASSHEGQPEAFF.

The DNA for the CDR3 is TGTGCCTGGAGTAGCCCGCTGGATGGCTACACCTTC. Translating it yields CAWSSPLDGYTF. V is TRBV30 and J is TRBJ1-2; D remains ambiguous. The CDR3 totals 12 residues. V was trimmed by 2 bases and J by 6 bases, leaving 10 bases between them. The germline gives CDR1 GTSNPN, CDR2 SVGIG (reference sequence).

The genes are TRBV15 and TRBJ2-5; D perhaps matches TRBD2 (5 bases). CDR3 length: 12 amino acids. Trimming took off 8 bases at V and 5 bases at J, with 12 bases between the two ends. Germline V CDR1 and CDR2: LNHNV, YYDKDF (reference sequence). The DNA of the CDR3 is TGTGCCACCGACGGGGTGGAGGAGACCCAGTACTTC. Translating gives CATDGVEETQYF.

This clone showed up just once. The V gene is TRBV9, the J gene TRBJ1-1, with D perhaps matching TRBD1 (5 bases). Trimming shortened V by 2 bases and J by 4 bases, and 12 bases separated the two germline ends. The CDR3 totals 14 residues. CDR1 and CDR2 from the germline V gene are SGDLS and YYNGEE. The chain's CDR3 is CASSVGGFATEAFF. CDR3 DNA: TGTGCCAGCAGCGTGGGGGGTTTCGCCACTGAAGCTTTCTTT.